Listed below are T cell receptor beta chains from one sample, sequenced in a study of blood T cells in healthy people across ages. MiXCR was run by TCRdb on the 5' RACE reads, yielding one entry per CDR3 protein. The sample records 1.5 million or so distinct CDR3 sequences, less than 45% being singletons. The sequencing sample was made of blood. These receptors were taken from a woman aged 18 to 35 in good health. Each CDR3 is given with its conserved first and last residue. A D gene is named only where the DNA matches it firmly. Only some rows state a clone size, as once, few, many or a class for expanded clones.

d_gene	v_gene	j_gene	abundance	CDR3nt	CDR3aa
TRBD2	TRBV11-2	TRBJ2-3	.	TGTGCCAGCAGCTTTCCAACTACCGAGACTAGCGGGTCACGTAGCACAGATACGCAGTATTTT	CASSFPTTETSGSRSTDTQYF
.	TRBV20-1	TRBJ2-4	few	TGCAGTGCTGGAGGGGTGGACATTCAGTACTTC	CSAGGVDIQYF
.	TRBV21-1	TRBJ2-1	few	TGTGCCAGCAGCACTGCGGGGGGTTATGAGCAGTTCTTC	CASSTAGGYEQFF
.	TRBV12-3/TRBV12-4	TRBJ2-2	.	TGTGCCAATGCAGATCCATGGACCGGGGAGCTGTTTTTT	CANADPWTGELFF
TRBD2	TRBV6-2/TRBV6-3	TRBJ2-1	.	TGTGCCAGCAGGGAATGGACTAGCGGGGAAAATGAGCAGTTCTTC	CASREWTSGENEQFF
.	TRBV6-2/TRBV6-3	TRBJ2-7	.	TGTGCCAGCACCGGGACAATCTCCTACGAGCAGTACTTC	CASTGTISYEQYF
.	TRBV20-1	TRBJ2-1	once	TGCAGTGCTAGAGAAGGCGCAGAGATCTACAATGAGCAGTTCTTC	CSAREGAEIYNEQFF
.	TRBV13	TRBJ1-6	few	TGTGCCAGCAGCTTCCGACCTCAGGGTTCACCCCTCCACTTT	CASSFRPQGSPLHF
.	TRBV28	TRBJ1-1	.	TGTGCCAGCAGTTTTTTGGGGGGTGGTACTGAAGCTTTCTTT	CASSFLGGGTEAFF
.	TRBV2	TRBJ1-1	.	TGTGCCAGCAGTCCTATCGACAGCGGTACTGAAGCTTTCTTT	CASSPIDSGTEAFF
.	TRBV4-1	TRBJ1-2	.	TGCGCCAGCAACCCCGTCATTGAAGGTGGCTACACCTTC	CASNPVIEGGYTF
TRBD1	TRBV27	TRBJ1-2	.	TGTGCCAGCAGTGCCCAGGGGGCTTATGGCTACACCTTC	CASSAQGAYGYTF
TRBD1	TRBV2	TRBJ2-1	.	TGTGCCAGCACCCCCGGGACAGTCTACAATGAGCAGTTCTTC	CASTPGTVYNEQFF
.	TRBV4-1	TRBJ2-1	.	TGCGCCAGCAGCCAAGTGATGGCGAGGGGCTTTTACAATGAGCAGTTCTTC	CASSQVMARGFYNEQFF
TRBD2	TRBV4-3	TRBJ2-1	once	TGCGCCAGCAGCCAACATGGGGACCCGGGAGGGCCGAATGAGCAGTTCTTC	CASSQHGDPGGPNEQFF
.	TRBV29-1	TRBJ2-1	.	TGCAGCGTTGAAGGGCAGGGACCGGGTGAGCAGTTCTTC	CSVEGQGPGEQFF
.	TRBV7-2	TRBJ2-1	.	TGTGCCAGCAGCTTAAAGGGACTCCCCTACAATGAGCAGTTCTTC	CASSLKGLPYNEQFF
.	TRBV20-1	TRBJ2-1	.	TGCAGTGCTAGAAAGGTGGGATCATCCTACAATGAGCAGTTCTTC	CSARKVGSSYNEQFF
TRBD1	TRBV5-1	TRBJ1-1	.	TGCGCCAGCAGCTTGGGCCCGGACAGGGGTAACACTGAAGCTTTCTTT	CASSLGPDRGNTEAFF